The 26 T cell receptor beta chains given below trace back to one sample, sequenced in a study of naive and memory T cell subsets. Two oligonucleotides, mixed equimolar, formed the beta constant-region primer covering TRBC1 and TRBC2. Ligated cDNA was amplified by four rounds of PCR with nested alpha and beta constant-region primers and SP2. TCRdb reprocessed the UMI-ligation and nested PCR reads via MiXCR and lists one record per CDR3 protein. The profile shows tens of thousands of distinct CDR3 sequences, around 9% of them singletons. The specimen sequenced was naive CD8+ T cells from blood. The receptor source for this set is a human donor in good health.

As concerns this clonotype: One end of the junction fails to match germline, which may point to a read error. V usage is TRBV20-1 and J usage is TRBJ2-7, with 10 bases that match TRBD1. Germline lookup yields CDR1 DFQATT and CDR2 SNEGSKA (reference sequence). The CDR3 has 13 amino acids. The CDR3 nucleotides read TGCAGTGCCAGAGGGACAGGGGTATACGAGCAGTACTTC. It is translated as CSARGTGVYEQYF.

This sequence joins TRBV4-1 and TRBJ2-7; TRBD2 aligns across 8 bases. Germline-derived CDR1 and CDR2 are MGHRA and YSYEKL. The CDR3 sequence is 15 residues long. V was pared by 2 bases and J by 2 bases, with 5 bases of the junction left unmatched. In DNA, the CDR3 is TGCGCCAGCAGCCAAATAGCGGGGCCTACCTACGAGCAGTACTTC. Encoded protein: CASSQIAGPTYEQYF.

This clonotype appeared many times. J is TRBJ2-5 and V is TRBV7-4; TRBD1 or TRBD2 may be the D gene (5 bases each). V was cut by 1 base and J by 1 base, with 10 bases left in between. The germline V gene has CDR1 SGHVT and CDR2 SQSDAQ. CDR3 size: 15 residues. CDR3 bases: TGTGCCAGCAGCTTAGGGGACGGGCTCCAAGAGACCCAGTACTTC. It is translated as CASSLGDGLQETQYF.

This rearrangement joins TRBV27 to TRBJ1-1; 9 bases are a match to TRBD1. V lost 3 bases and J lost 5; bases outside the gene matches: 4. Germline-derived CDR1 and CDR2 are MNHEY and SMNVEV (reference sequence). The length of the CDR3 is 14 residues. The CDR3 DNA is TGTGCCAGCAGTTTTCAGACAGGGGGGACTGAAGCTTTCTTT. Its protein product is CASSFQTGGTEAFF.

The V gene is TRBV5-6, the J gene TRBJ2-7; no clear D gene. Germline CDR1 and CDR2: SGHDT and YYEEEE. V lost 0 bases and J lost 2, with 6 bases in between. The CDR3 spans 13 residues. CDR3 bases: TGTGCCAGCAGCTTGGATGCACCCTACGAGCAGTACTTC. Its translation: CASSLDAPYEQYF.

This clonotype occurred many times. J is TRBJ2-1 and V is TRBV12-3 or TRBV12-4, with 8 positions matching TRBD2. V lost 5 bases, J lost 0 bases, and 9 bases stayed unmatched. The CDR3 length is 17 residues. CDR3 loop: CASSPSVAGISYNEQFF. DNA for the CDR3: TGTGCCAGCAGTCCCTCCGTAGCGGGAATCTCCTACAATGAGCAGTTCTTC.

This clonotype has a handful of counts. This chain joins TRBV12-3 or TRBV12-4 and TRBJ2-5; no definite D call. This CDR3 has 13 amino acids. V was shortened by 8 bases and J by 0 bases, with 10 bases between the two germline ends. The CDR3 nucleotides are TGTGCCAGCGCGCGGCAGAACCAAGAGACCCAGTACTTC. Amino acids: CASARQNQETQYF.

Note on this clonotype: A read error may produce the germline difference seen at one junction end. V and J are TRBV30 and TRBJ1-1; 7 bases match TRBD1. The germline CDR1 and CDR2 sequences are GTSNPN and SVGIG (reference sequence). The CDR3 is 11 amino acids. Written as DNA, the CDR3 is TGTGCCTGGAGTGTCAGAGGGGGCCTCACGTTT. This encodes CAWSVRGGLTF.

The table lists this clonotype with a few counts. This chain uses TRBV28 with TRBJ2-7; 7 nucleotides match TRBD1. The CDR3 extends over 14 amino acids. V was pared by 6 bases and J by 1 base, with 6 bases of the junction left unmatched. CDR1 is MDHEN and CDR2 is SYDVKM in the germline V gene. The CDR3 DNA sequence: TGTGCCAGCAGAGAGTGGGACAGATCCTACGAGCAGTACTTC. This translates into CASREWDRSYEQYF.

The V call is TRBV14, the J call TRBJ2-5; D call uncertain. Germline V gene data show CDR1 as SGHDN and CDR2 as FVKESK. The CDR3 is 15 residues long. V was cut by 0 bases and J by 9 bases, with 17 bases left in between. The CDR3 is CASSQESAPHWAQYF. CDR3 nucleotides: TGTGCCAGCAGCCAAGAATCGGCCCCCCATTGGGCCCAGTACTTC.

This clonotype was counted between two and nine times. The V call is TRBV20-1, the J call TRBJ2-3; no definite D call. V was clipped by 0 bases and J by 2 bases, with 12 bases between them. This CDR3 has 15 amino acids. Germline V gene sequence: CDR1 DFQATT, CDR2 SNEGSKA (reference sequence). CDR3 DNA sequence: TGCAGTGCTAGAGATATCGACGGATCCACAGATACGCAGTATTTT. It yields the protein CSARDIDGSTDTQYF.

Only a few counts were recorded for this clonotype. V usage is TRBV10-3 and J usage is TRBJ1-2; TRBD1 agrees at 7 bases. Germline CDR1 reads ENHRY; CDR2 reads SYGVKD. The CDR3 consists of 13 residues. V shed 6 bases and J 4 bases; nucleotides not matched to a gene: 5. The CDR3 sequence is CAIRRDSSYGYTF. In nucleotides, the CDR3 is TGTGCCATCAGACGGGACAGCTCCTATGGCTACACCTTC.

This clonotype was detected ten times or more. The genes are TRBV7-2 and TRBJ2-1; D uncertain. Germline V gene data show CDR1 as SGHTA and CDR2 as FQGNSA. Trimming took 6 bases from V and 10 from J, leaving 10 bases between them. The CDR3 runs to 11 residues. The CDR3 sequence is CASRDGREQFF. CDR3 coding DNA: TGTGCCAGCAGAGACGGAAGGGAGCAGTTCTTC.

With regard to this clonotype: Germline and junction disagree at one end, which may indicate a read error. This chain joins TRBV5-1 and TRBJ2-1; tentative D call: TRBD2 (6 bases). Germline V gene lookup returns CDR1 SGHRS and CDR2 YFSETQ. This CDR3 is built from 12 residues. Here the CDR3 DNA reads TGCGCCAGCAGCTTGGCGGGGGTTTATCAGGTCTTC. It codes for CASSLAGVYQVF.

This clonotype occurred many times. This chain connects TRBV7-9 to TRBJ2-7; D not resolved. Germline V gene data show CDR1 as SEHNR and CDR2 as FQNEAQ (reference sequence). Trimming took off 8 bases at V and 1 base at J, with 18 bases between the two ends. The CDR3 is 15 amino acids. The CDR3 nucleotides read TGTGCCAGCGGAGATCCCCCGGTCCCGTCCTACGAGCAGTACTTC. Translating it yields CASGDPPVPSYEQYF.

This clonotype was found many times. V usage is TRBV20-1 and J usage is TRBJ1-5; 8 nucleotides align to TRBD1. The junction had 15 bases not matched to a gene; V was cut back by 6 bases and J by 8 bases. Germline assignment: CDR1 DFQATT and CDR2 SNEGSKA (reference sequence). The CDR3 totals 15 residues. This CDR3 is CSAKNRDRPEEPQHF. Here the CDR3 DNA reads TGCAGTGCCAAGAACCGGGACAGGCCGGAGGAGCCCCAGCATTTT.

A few counts support this clonotype. The chain couples TRBV10-3 to TRBJ2-7; no definite D call. The CDR3 runs 13 residues. The germline V gene has CDR1 ENHRY and CDR2 SYGVKD. Between the trimmed V and J ends, which lost 0 bases and 6 bases, there was a span of 9 bases. CDR3 nucleotides: TGTGCCATCAGTGAGTCGGTCAACCGCGAGCAGTACTTC. It is translated as CAISESVNREQYF.

This rearrangement joins TRBV29-1 to TRBJ1-3; D not certain. Trimming removed 5 bases at V and 7 bases at J, with 3 bases between. The V gene's germline CDR1 is SQVTM and CDR2 ANQGSEA. The CDR3 length is 9 residues. The CDR3 coding sequence is TGCAGCGTTCGGAACACCATATATTTT. Translating it yields CSVRNTIYF. Full variable domain (remainder filled in from reference TRBV29-1 and TRBJ1-3): SAVISQKPSRDICQRGTSLTIQCQVDSQVTMMFWYRQQPGQSLTLIATANQGSEATYESGFVIDKFPISRPNLTFSTLTVSNMSPEDSSIYLCSVRNTIYFGEGSWLTVV.

This clonotype has only one observation. The chain uses TRBV3-1 and TRBJ2-7, with TRBD2 identical over 13 bases. The germline CDR1 and CDR2 sequences are LGHDT and YNNKEL (reference sequence). The CDR3 spans 17 residues. V dropped 0 bases and J dropped 3; count of bases not matched to a gene: 5. The CDR3 coding sequence is TGTGCCAGCAGCCAAGATAGGGGACTAGCGGGAAACTACGAGCAGTACTTC. It yields the protein CASSQDRGLAGNYEQYF.

This clonotype was seen a few times. V is TRBV12-3 or TRBV12-4 and J is TRBJ2-5; 13 bases map to TRBD2. J was trimmed by 5 bases and V by 6 bases; bases with no gene match: 12. The CDR3 consists of 17 residues. The DNA for the CDR3 is TGTGCCAGCAGCTCCACAGGACTAGCGGGAGAACAGGAGACCCAGTACTTC. Its translation: CASSSTGLAGEQETQYF.

The chain has TRBV20-1 and TRBJ2-3, with D perhaps TRBD1 (5 bases). The CDR3 sequence is 15 residues long. The germline CDR1 and CDR2 sequences are DFQATT and SNEGSKA (reference sequence). V was pared by 6 bases and J by 0 bases, with 16 bases between. The CDR3 DNA reads TGCAGTGCGGAATCAGGGTACACGAGCACAGATACGCAGTATTTT. Its translation: CSAESGYTSTDTQYF.

There are many counts of this clonotype. V gene TRBV29-1 combines with J gene TRBJ2-1, with D maybe TRBD2 (6 bases). Trimming left V 5 bases short and J 8 bases short, with 13 bases between. Germline CDR1 SQVTM, CDR2 ANQGSEA. The CDR3 sequence is 12 residues long. The CDR3 here is CSVRTSLHEQFF. The CDR3 DNA is TGCAGCGTTCGTACTAGCTTACATGAGCAGTTCTTC.

J is TRBJ2-1 and V is TRBV2; TRBD2 aligns across 8 bases. The germline V gene encodes CDR1 SNHLY and CDR2 FYNNEI. J gave up 0 bases and V 7 bases, and 5 bases lay outside the gene matches. The CDR3 is made up of 15 amino acids. CDR3 sequence reads: CASMTSESSYNEQFF. The CDR3 DNA is TGTGCCAGCATGACTAGCGAAAGCTCCTACAATGAGCAGTTCTTC.

This clonotype was detected many times. The CDR3 sequence is CSATGHRPTLGEQFF. CDR3 in DNA: TGCAGTGCCACCGGGCATCGACCCACCTTAGGTGAGCAGTTCTTC. The genes are TRBV20-1 and TRBJ2-1; D is undetermined. In germline, CDR1 is DFQATT, CDR2 SNEGSKA (reference sequence). The ends were cut back, 6 bases at V and 9 bases at J, with 24 bases in the middle. The CDR3 loop spans 15 amino acids.

This clonotype turned up a few times. The chain is built from TRBV10-3 and TRBJ1-5, with TRBD1 identical over 7 bases. In germline, CDR1 is ENHRY, CDR2 SYGVKD. CDR3 size: 16 residues. V lost 3 bases to trimming and J lost 5 bases; unmatched junction nucleotides: 10. CDR3 sequence: CAISDPSEGADQPQHF. The CDR3 DNA reads as TGTGCCATCAGTGATCCGAGTGAGGGGGCTGATCAGCCCCAGCATTTT.

A few counts support this clonotype. V and J are TRBV13 and TRBJ2-5; 7 nucleotides agree with TRBD2. This CDR3 is 15 amino acids long. Germline V gene lookup returns CDR1 PRHDT and CDR2 FYEKMQ (reference sequence). V trimming: 5 bases; J trimming: 7 bases; junction bases outside the gene matches: 13. The CDR3 is CASSPGTKNFATQYF. DNA for the CDR3: TGTGCCAGCAGCCCCGGGACTAAAAATTTTGCGACCCAGTACTTC.